The source of this T cell receptor (beta chain) is a study of CXCR3-negative and CXCR3-positive naive CD8 T cells. As concerns this clonotype: The target antigen is unknown.

It was by 5' RACE with UMI labels that the TRB cDNA libraries were prepared. From its re-call of the 5' RACE reads, TCRdb lists each CDR3 protein once, without DNA. This table holds 85,000 to 120,000 distinct CDR3 sequences. Study-level points and caveats: CXCR3-negative naive cells had less hydrophobic TRB CDR3s than did CXCR3-positive naive cells. Much lower diversity was found in memory CD8+ cells, while both naive subsets had comparably high diversity. Naive cells used TRBV-TRBJ genes in much the same way whether CXCR3-negative or CXCR3-positive; memory cells did not.

CDR3 size: 13 residues. Per germline, CDR1 SEHNR and CDR2 FQNEAQ (reference sequence). With more than 250,000 cells each, the CD8+ T cell subsets were individually sorted in triplicate. The sequenced material came from naive CXCR3+ CD8+ T cells from blood. Subset noted: CD45RO-CCR7+CD27+CD95- naive CD8+ T cells expressing CXCR3 (TNR3+). This TCR was sampled from a human donor in good health. Some clones in this sample may be carry-over from other donors' samples. The chain has TRBV7-9 and TRBJ2-7; checking the TCRdb D call of TRBD2 is not possible without DNA. The CDR3 is CASSPAGGREQYF.